Shown below are 5 T cell receptor beta chains from a single sample sequenced in a study of T-cell memory formation after mild COVID-19 (dated by TCRdb to the early 2020s). Library construction relied on 5' RACE. The run used an Illumina NovaSeq 6000. The raw public data were reprocessed by TCRdb itself: fastp quality trimming at Q25, MiXCR clonotype calling, in-frame beta chains only. Every entry covers one CDR3 protein and lists the most common genes and DNA from its rows. This sample has around 340,000 distinct CDR3 sequences in its table, and approximately 21% of those were observed once. The ten largest clones represent around 13% of the sample. Specimen: PBMCs or a T cell subset sorted from them (not recorded which). These receptors were obtained from an adult woman who had mild COVID-19 (a few samples of this study predate the infection). The sample titles of this study are shuffled in the database, so cell type and time point are left out; the donor was told from shared clones.

V gene TRBV7-9 combines with J gene TRBJ2-5; D possibly corresponds to TRBD2 (5 bases). This CDR3 has 14 residues. V lost 5 bases and J lost 3, with 13 bases in between. CDR1 and CDR2 from the germline V gene are SEHNR and FQNEAQ (reference sequence). CDR3 in amino acids: CASSAILGEETQYF. The CDR3 DNA reads TGTGCCAGCAGCGCTATACTAGGCGAAGAGACCCAGTACTTC. The entire variable domain, with the rest obtained from reference TRBV7-9 and TRBJ2-5, is as follows: DTGVSQNPRHKITKRGQNVTFRCDPISEHNRLYWYRQTLGQGPEFLTYFQNEAQLEKSRLLSDRFSAERPKGSFSTLEIQRTEQGDSAMYLCASSAILGEETQYFGPGTRLLVL.

This clonotype occurred a few times. J is TRBJ1-2 and V is TRBV27; possibly TRBD1 for D (6 bases). Trimming removed 6 bases from V and 8 bases from J, with 25 bases in between. CDR1 is MNHEY and CDR2 is SMNVEV in the germline V gene (reference sequence). This CDR3 comprises 16 residues. The CDR3: CASRSRDKAKGRGYTF. For the CDR3, the DNA is TGTGCCAGCAGAAGCCGGGACAAGGCCAAAGGGCGAGGCTACACCTTC.

In this sample, this clonotype turned up a few times. The chain links TRBV5-1 to TRBJ2-3; 12 nucleotides match TRBD2. The germline CDR1 and CDR2 sequences are SGHRS and YFSETQ. The CDR3 sequence is 17 residues long. V shed 4 bases, J shed 3 bases, and the junction held 9 bases outside the gene matches. CDR3 loop: CASSRRLAGVSTDTQYF. DNA for the CDR3: TGCGCCAGCAGCAGAAGACTAGCGGGAGTTTCGACAGATACGCAGTATTTT.

The gene calls are TRBV12-3 or TRBV12-4 and TRBJ2-7, with 8 nucleotides matching TRBD2. V shed 7 bases and J 3 bases; nucleotides not matched to a gene: 17. The CDR3 has 17 residues. Written as DNA, the CDR3 is TGTGCCAGCACCCTTGGAGGGGCGGGGGGCTCCCGCTACGAGCAGTACTTC. Its translation: CASTLGGAGGSRYEQYF.

The gene calls are TRBV29-1 and TRBJ2-1; the D is unclear. Trimming stripped 4 bases from V and 0 bases from J, with 13 bases between. The CDR3 is 15 residues long. Germline V CDR1 and CDR2: SQVTM, ANQGSEA. CDR3 sequence reads: CSVVRPQSSYNEQFF. Written as DNA, the CDR3 is TGCAGCGTTGTCCGGCCCCAAAGCTCCTACAATGAGCAGTTCTTC.